These T cell receptor beta chains were read from a single sample in a study of patients and donors after allogeneic stem cell transplantation. TCRdb itself ran the RT-PCR reads through MiXCR, one entry per CDR3 protein. The table has some 150,000 distinct CDR3 sequences, over 30% seen once. The sample comprised blood, either unsorted or a sorted T cell fraction (not recorded which). The receptors come from a human donor who was either an allogeneic HSCT recipient or a stem cell or donor lymphocyte infusion donor (not recorded which). It is not recorded whose cells these are; they may come from a transplant donor. Both conserved end residues are part of each CDR3. Fields, in order: V gene, clone size, D gene, J gene, CDR3 protein, CDR3 DNA. A D gene is named only where the DNA matches it firmly. Size is omitted from some rows. Given values are once, few, many or a class for expanded clones.

TRBV7-9	-	-	TRBJ2-1	CASSQGWNRDNEQFF	TGTGCCAGCAGCCAAGGGTGGAACAGAGACAATGAGCAGTTCTTC
TRBV6-5	-	-	TRBJ1-1	CASSRRTTGNTEAFF	TGTGCCAGCAGTCGGAGGACCACGGGGAACACTGAAGCTTTCTTT
TRBV7-9	-	-	TRBJ1-6	CASSSIGRTLSSYNSPLHF	TGTGCCAGCAGCTCCATCGGCAGGACGTTGAGCTCCTATAATTCACCCCTCCACTTT
TRBV7-6	-	TRBD1	TRBJ1-6	CASSQARQGSYNSPLHF	TGTGCCAGCAGCCAAGCCCGACAGGGGTCTTATAATTCACCCCTCCACTTT
TRBV7-2	few	TRBD1	TRBJ1-1	CASSSDRWDTEAFF	TGTGCCAGCAGCTCGGACAGGTGGGACACTGAAGCTTTCTTT
TRBV12-3/TRBV12-4	-	-	TRBJ1-1	CAGSLQGPNTEAFF	TGTGCCGGCAGCCTACAGGGCCCGAACACTGAAGCTTTCTTT
TRBV20-1	few	-	TRBJ1-5	CSATRGAGQPQHF	TGCAGTGCTACGAGGGGGGCAGGCCAGCCCCAGCATTTT
TRBV12-3/TRBV12-4	many	TRBD1	TRBJ1-5	CASSTTGTNQPQHF	TGTGCCAGCAGTACGACAGGGACCAATCAGCCCCAGCATTTT
TRBV4-2	once	-	TRBJ2-7	CASSQGPGQAYEQYF	TGTGCCAGCAGCCAAGGACCGGGACAAGCCTACGAGCAGTACTTC
TRBV9	-	TRBD1	TRBJ1-2	CASTFGQGVYGYTF	TGTGCCAGCACCTTCGGACAGGGGGTCTATGGCTACACCTTC
TRBV6-2/TRBV6-3	few	-	TRBJ1-2	CASSYGANLYGYTF	TGTGCCAGCAGTTATGGGGCCAACCTCTATGGCTACACCTTC
TRBV20-1	-	-	TRBJ2-7	CSAQTPLEQYF	TGCAGTGCCCAGACACCGCTGGAGCAGTACTTC
TRBV7-9	-	-	TRBJ1-5	CASSTGDRRMSNQPQHF	TGTGCCAGCAGCACCGGGGACCGACGTATGAGCAATCAGCCCCAGCATTTT
TRBV20-1	-	TRBD1	TRBJ2-7	CSASPGTGGYEQYF	TGCAGTGCTAGTCCCGGGACAGGGGGCTACGAGCAGTACTTC
TRBV12-3/TRBV12-4	-	-	TRBJ1-2	CASSRLGQPYGYTF	TGTGCCAGCAGTCGCCTGGGACAACCCTATGGCTACACCTTC
TRBV12-3/TRBV12-4	few	-	TRBJ1-1	CASSSPVDTEAFF	TGTGCCAGCAGTTCGCCAGTGGACACTGAAGCTTTCTTT
TRBV7-3	few	-	TRBJ1-4	CASSLGANEKLFF	TGTGCCAGCAGCTTAGGAGCAAATGAAAAACTGTTTTTT